This entry features one TCR beta chain sequence. Antigen unknown. The CDR3 extends over 14 amino acids. V lost 5 bases to trimming and J lost 1 base, with 11 bases between them. CDR1 is MNHEY, CDR2 SVGAGI, per germline. This sample was included in a study of OX40 agonist ivuxolimab in advanced cancers. On the study more broadly: Three patients had partial responses: one hepatocellular carcinoma, two cutaneous melanoma. Study observations and caveats: Among the lowest peripheral clonal expansion occurred in 0.1-3.0 mg/kg partial responders.

Sequencing was performed with immunoSEQ multiplex PCR; in TCRdb, only in-frame clones are kept and a portion is missing. Among around 72,000 clones, 80% to 85% were seen once, and the ten largest hold 0.4% to 0.45%. The sample was CD4+ or CD8+ T cells sorted from blood, taken in a trial of the OX40 agonist ivuxolimab. This TCR came from an adult with an advanced solid tumor such as melanoma, head and neck, liver or kidney cancer. This sequence joins TRBV6-5 and TRBJ1-1; D not resolved. CDR3 residues: CASSPLERNTEAFF. The CDR3, as DNA: TGTGCCAGCAGTCCCCTCGAGAGGAACACTGAAGCTTTCTTT.